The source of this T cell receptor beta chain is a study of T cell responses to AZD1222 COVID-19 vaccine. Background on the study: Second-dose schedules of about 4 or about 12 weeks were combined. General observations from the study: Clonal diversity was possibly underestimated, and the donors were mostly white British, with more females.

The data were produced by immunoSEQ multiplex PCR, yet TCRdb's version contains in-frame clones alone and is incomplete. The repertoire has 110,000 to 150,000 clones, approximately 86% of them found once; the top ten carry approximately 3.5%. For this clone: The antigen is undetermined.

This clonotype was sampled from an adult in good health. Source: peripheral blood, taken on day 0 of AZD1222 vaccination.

The CDR3 reads CASSHRGANTEAFF. The CDR3 DNA is TGCGCCAGCAGCCACAGGGGGGCGAACACTGAAGCTTTCTTT. The V call is TRBV4-3, the J call TRBJ1-1; 7 nucleotides match TRBD1. This CDR3 has 14 residues. V dropped 3 bases and J dropped 1; count of bases not matched to a gene: 2. CDR1 and CDR2 (germline): LGHNA, YSLEER.